Below, one T cell receptor (beta chain) is given with its context. Its antigen is not identified. The use of a sample-barcoded 5' primer and a J-beta primer mix characterized a second PCR of 7 to 11 cycles. MiXCR, run by TCRdb on the 5' RACE reads, gives a single entry per CDR3 protein. This sample has approximately 800,000 distinct CDR3 sequences, with 53% found just once. The record originates from a study of blood T cells in healthy people across ages. Study-wide results and caveats: PBMCs left unsorted prevented a conclusive naive versus antigen-experienced comparison.

The ends were cut back, 0 bases at V and 6 bases at J, with 11 bases in the middle. CDR1 MNHEY and CDR2 SVGAGI come from the germline V gene. The CDR3 has 14 amino acids. Peripheral blood was drawn, around 9.5 milliliters per donor. Total RNA extracted from each sample amounted to at least 6 micrograms. The V and J genes are TRBV6-5 and TRBJ1-2, with D possibly being TRBD1 (5 bases). Sequencing was performed on blood. The clonotype originates from a man older than 75 in good health. The CDR3 DNA reads as TGTGCCAGCAGTTACTCGGGGGGAGTGGATGGCTACACCTTC. It codes for CASSYSGGVDGYTF.